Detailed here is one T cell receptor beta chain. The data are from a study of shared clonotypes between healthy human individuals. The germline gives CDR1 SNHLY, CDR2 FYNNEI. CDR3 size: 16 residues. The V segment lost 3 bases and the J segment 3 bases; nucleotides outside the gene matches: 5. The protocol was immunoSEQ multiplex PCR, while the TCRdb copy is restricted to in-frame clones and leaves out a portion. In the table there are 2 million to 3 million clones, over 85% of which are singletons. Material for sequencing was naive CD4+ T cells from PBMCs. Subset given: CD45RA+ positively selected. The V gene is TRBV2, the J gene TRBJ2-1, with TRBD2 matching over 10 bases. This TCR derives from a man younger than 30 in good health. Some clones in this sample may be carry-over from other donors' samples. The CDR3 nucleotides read TGTGCCAGCAGTGAGCTAGCGGGAGTAGACTACAATGAGCAGTTCTTC. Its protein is CASSELAGVDYNEQFF.